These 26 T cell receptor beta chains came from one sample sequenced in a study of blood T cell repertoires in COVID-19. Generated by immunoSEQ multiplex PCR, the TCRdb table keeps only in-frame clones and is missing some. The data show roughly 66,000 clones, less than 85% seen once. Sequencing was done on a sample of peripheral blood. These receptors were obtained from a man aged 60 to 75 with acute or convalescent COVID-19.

This CDR3 is CAWSVEGAGGYTF. DNA for the CDR3: TGTGCCTGGAGTGTCGAAGGGGCGGGGGGCTACACCTTC. This chain links TRBV30 with TRBJ1-2; tentatively, D is TRBD1 (5 bases). CDR1 and CDR2 (germline): GTSNPN, SVGIG (reference sequence). The CDR3 extends over 13 amino acids. V was cut by 0 bases and J by 8 bases, with 13 bases left in between.

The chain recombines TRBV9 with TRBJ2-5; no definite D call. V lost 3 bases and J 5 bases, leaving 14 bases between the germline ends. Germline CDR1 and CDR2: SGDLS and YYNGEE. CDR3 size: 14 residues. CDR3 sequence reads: CASSAGNFGETQYF. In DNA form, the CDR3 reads TGTGCCAGCAGCGCCGGAAACTTCGGGGAGACCCAGTACTTC.

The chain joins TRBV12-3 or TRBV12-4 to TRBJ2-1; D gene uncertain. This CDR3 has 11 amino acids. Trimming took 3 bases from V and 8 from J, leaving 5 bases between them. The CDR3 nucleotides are TGTGCCAGCAGTTTCCGAGATGAGCAGTTCTTC. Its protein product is CASSFRDEQFF.

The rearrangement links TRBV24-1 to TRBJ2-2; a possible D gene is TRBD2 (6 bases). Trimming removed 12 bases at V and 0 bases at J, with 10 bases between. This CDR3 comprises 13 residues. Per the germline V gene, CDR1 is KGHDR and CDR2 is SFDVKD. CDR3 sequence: CAPRGTNTGELFF. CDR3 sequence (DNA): TGTGCCCCCCGGGGGACGAACACCGGGGAGCTGTTTTTT.

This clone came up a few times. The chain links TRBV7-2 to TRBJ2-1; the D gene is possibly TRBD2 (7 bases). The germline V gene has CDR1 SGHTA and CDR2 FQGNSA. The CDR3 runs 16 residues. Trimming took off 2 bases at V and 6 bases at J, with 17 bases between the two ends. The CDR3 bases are TGTGCCAGCAGCTTACCCCGGACAGCGGGGCCCAATGAGCAGTTCTTC. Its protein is CASSLPRTAGPNEQFF.

This chain's CDR3 is CASSVDRRTDTQYF. The CDR3 nucleotides are TGTGCCAGCAGCGTTGACAGGCGCACAGATACGCAGTATTTT. The chain recombines TRBV9 with TRBJ2-3; D is possibly TRBD1 (6 bases). Germline V gene sequence: CDR1 SGDLS, CDR2 YYNGEE. This CDR3 is 14 amino acids long. V was cut by 2 bases and J by 1 base, with 8 bases left in between.

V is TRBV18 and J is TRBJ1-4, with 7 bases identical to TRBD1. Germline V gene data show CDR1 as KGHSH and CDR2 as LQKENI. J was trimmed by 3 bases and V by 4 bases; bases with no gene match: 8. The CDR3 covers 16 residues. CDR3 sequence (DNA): TGTGCCAGCTCACAAAACCCGGGACAGTCTAATGAAAAACTGTTTTTT. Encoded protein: CASSQNPGQSNEKLFF.

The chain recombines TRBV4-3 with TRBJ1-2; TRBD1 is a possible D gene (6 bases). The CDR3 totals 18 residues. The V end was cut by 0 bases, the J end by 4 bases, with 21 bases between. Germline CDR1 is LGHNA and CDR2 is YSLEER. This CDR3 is CASSQDRDRMIPTYGYTF. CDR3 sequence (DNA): TGCGCCAGCAGCCAAGATCGAGACAGGATGATTCCGACCTATGGCTACACCTTC.

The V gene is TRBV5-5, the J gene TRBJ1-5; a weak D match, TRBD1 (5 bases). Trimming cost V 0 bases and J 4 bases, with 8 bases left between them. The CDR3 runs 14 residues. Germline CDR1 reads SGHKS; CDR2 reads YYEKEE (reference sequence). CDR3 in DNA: TGTGCCAGCAGCTTGGAGCCAGGGAATCAGCCCCAGCATTTT. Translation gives CASSLEPGNQPQHF. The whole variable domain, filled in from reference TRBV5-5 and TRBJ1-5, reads DAGVTQSPTHLIKTRGQQVTLRCSPISGHKSVSWYQQVLGQGPQFIFQYYEKEERGRGNFPDRFSARQFPNYSSELNVNALLLGDSALYLCASSLEPGNQPQHFGDGTRLSIL.

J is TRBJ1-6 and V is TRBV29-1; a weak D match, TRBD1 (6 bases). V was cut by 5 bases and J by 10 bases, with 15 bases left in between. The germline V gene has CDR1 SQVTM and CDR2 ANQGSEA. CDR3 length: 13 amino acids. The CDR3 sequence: CSVSDSQSSPLHF. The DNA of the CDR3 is TGCAGCGTTTCGGACAGTCAGTCGTCACCCCTCCACTTT.

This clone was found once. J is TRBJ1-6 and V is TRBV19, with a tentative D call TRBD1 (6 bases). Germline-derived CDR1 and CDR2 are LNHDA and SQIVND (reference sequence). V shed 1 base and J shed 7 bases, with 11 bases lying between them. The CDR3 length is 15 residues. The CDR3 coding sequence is TGTGCCAGTAGTATAGGGGGGACATGGAATTCACCCCTCCACTTT. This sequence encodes CASSIGGTWNSPLHF.

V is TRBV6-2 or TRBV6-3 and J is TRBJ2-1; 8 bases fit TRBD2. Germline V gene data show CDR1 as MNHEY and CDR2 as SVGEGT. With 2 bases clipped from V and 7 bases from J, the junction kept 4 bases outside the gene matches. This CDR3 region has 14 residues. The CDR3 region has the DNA TGTGCCAGCAGTTACGGGGCGGGGGGAAATGAGCAGTTCTTC. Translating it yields CASSYGAGGNEQFF.

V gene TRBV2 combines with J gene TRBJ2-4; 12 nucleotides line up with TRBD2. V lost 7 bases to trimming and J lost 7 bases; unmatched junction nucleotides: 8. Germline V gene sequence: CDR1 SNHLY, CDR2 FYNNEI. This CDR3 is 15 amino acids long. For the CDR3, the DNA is TGTGCCAGCAACCCTAGCGGGGGGGCCAGGAACATTCAGTACTTC. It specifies CASNPSGGARNIQYF.

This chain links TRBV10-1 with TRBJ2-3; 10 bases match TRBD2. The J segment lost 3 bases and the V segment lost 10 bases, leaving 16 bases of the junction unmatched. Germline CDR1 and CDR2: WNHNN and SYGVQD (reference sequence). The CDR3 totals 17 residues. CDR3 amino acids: CATGMDAAGGPTDTQYF. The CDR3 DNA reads TGCGCCACGGGGATGGACGCAGCGGGGGGGCCAACAGATACGCAGTATTTT.

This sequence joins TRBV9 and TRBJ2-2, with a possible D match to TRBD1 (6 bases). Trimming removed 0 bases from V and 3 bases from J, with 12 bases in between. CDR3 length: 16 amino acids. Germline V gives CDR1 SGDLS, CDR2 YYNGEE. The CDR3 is CASSVEGRQDTGELFF. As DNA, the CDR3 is TGTGCCAGCAGCGTAGAAGGTAGACAGGACACCGGGGAGCTGTTTTTT.

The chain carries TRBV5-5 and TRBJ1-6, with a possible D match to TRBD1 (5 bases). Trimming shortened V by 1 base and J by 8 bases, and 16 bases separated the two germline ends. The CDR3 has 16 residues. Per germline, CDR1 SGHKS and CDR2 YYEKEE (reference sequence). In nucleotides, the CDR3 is TGTGCCAGCAGCTTGCTCTGGACACCGAGAGATTCACCCCTCCACTTT. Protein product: CASSLLWTPRDSPLHF.

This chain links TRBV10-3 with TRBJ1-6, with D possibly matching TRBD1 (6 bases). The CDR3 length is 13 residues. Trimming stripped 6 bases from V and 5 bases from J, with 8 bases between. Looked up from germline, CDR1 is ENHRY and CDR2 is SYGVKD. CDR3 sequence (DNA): TGTGCCATCAGAAGACAGGATAATTCACCCCTCCACTTT. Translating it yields CAIRRQDNSPLHF.

The CDR3 is CALGRPSGANVLTF. The CDR3 DNA follows: TGTGCCTTGGGCCGTCCCTCTGGGGCCAACGTCCTGACTTTC. V usage is TRBV30 and J usage is TRBJ2-6; D not resolved. CDR1 and CDR2 (germline): GTSNPN, SVGIG (reference sequence). The V end lost 7 bases, the J end lost 0 bases, and 10 bases lay between the germline ends. The CDR3 consists of 14 residues.

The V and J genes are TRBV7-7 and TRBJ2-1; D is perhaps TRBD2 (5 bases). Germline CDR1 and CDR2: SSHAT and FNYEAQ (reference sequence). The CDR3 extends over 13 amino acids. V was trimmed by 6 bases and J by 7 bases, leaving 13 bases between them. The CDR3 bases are TGTGCCAGCAGTTCCGGACTCTTAAATGAGCAGTTCTTC. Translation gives CASSSGLLNEQFF.

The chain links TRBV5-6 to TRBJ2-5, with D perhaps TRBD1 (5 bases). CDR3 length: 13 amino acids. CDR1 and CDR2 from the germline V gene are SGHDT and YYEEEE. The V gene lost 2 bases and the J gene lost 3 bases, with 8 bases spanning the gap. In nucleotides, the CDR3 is TGTGCCAGCAGCTTCGACAGAAAAGAGACCCAGTACTTC. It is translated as CASSFDRKETQYF.

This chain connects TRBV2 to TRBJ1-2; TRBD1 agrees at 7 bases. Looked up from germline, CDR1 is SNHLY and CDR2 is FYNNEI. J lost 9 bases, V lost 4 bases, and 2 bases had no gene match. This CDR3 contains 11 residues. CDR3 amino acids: CASSGDSRYTF. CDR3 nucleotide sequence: TGTGCCAGCAGTGGGGACAGCCGCTACACCTTC.

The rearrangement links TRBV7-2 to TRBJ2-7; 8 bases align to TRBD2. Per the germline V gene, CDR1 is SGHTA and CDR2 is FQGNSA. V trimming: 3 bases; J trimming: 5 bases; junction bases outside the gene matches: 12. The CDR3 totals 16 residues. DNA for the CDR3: TGTGCCAGCAGCTTGTCTCGGTTAGCGGGGTCCCACGAGCAGTACTTC. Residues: CASSLSRLAGSHEQYF.

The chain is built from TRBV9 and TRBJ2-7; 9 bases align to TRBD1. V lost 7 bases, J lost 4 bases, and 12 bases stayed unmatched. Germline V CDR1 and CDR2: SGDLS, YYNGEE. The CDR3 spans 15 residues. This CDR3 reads CASARGSDRGYEQYF. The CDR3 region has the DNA TGTGCCAGCGCTCGGGGTTCGGACAGGGGATACGAGCAGTACTTC.

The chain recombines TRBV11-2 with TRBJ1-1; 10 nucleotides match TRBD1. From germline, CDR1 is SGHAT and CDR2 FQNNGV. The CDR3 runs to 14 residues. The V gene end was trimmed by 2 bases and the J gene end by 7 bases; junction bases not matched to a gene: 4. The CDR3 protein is CASSLRDRGREAFF. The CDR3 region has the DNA TGTGCCAGCAGCTTACGGGACAGGGGCCGTGAAGCTTTCTTT.

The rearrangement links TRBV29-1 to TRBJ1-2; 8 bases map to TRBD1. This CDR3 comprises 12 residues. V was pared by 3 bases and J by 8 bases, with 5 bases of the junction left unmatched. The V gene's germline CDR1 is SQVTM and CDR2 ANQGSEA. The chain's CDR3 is CSVDITGGGYTF. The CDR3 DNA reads TGCAGCGTTGACATCACAGGGGGAGGCTACACCTTC.

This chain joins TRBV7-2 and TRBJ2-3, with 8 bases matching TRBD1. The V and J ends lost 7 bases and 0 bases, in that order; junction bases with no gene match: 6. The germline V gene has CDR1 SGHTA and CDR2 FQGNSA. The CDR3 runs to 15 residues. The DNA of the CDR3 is TGTGCCAGCAACGACAGGGGATCCAGCACAGATACGCAGTATTTT. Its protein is CASNDRGSSTDTQYF.